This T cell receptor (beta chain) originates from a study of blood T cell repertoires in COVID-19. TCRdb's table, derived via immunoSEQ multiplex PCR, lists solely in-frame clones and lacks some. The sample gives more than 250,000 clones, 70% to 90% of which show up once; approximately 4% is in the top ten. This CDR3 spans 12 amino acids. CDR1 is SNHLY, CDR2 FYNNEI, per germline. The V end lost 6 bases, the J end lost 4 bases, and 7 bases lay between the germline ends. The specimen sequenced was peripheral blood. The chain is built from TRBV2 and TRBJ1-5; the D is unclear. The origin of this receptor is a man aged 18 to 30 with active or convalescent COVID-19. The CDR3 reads CASSVVNQPQHF. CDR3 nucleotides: TGTGCCAGCAGCGTAGTAAATCAGCCCCAGCATTTT. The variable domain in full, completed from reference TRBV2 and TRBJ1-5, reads EPEVTQTPSHQVTQMGQEVILRCVPISNHLYFYWYRQILGQKVEFLVSFYNNEISEKSEIFDDQFSVERPDGSNFTLKIRSTKLEDSAMYFCASSVVNQPQHFGDGTRLSIL.